The subject of this entry is one T cell receptor beta chain. The repertoire was sequenced with immunoSEQ multiplex PCR; TCRdb's copy has only in-frame clones and lacks some. The sample contains about 85,000 clones, 86% of which appear only once. This sample stems from a study of radiotherapy plus CTLA-4 blockade in lung cancer. On the study more broadly: Objective responses emerged in about 20% of patients, and 30% to 40% attained disease control.

This CDR3 contains 17 residues. The V gene's germline CDR1 is ENHRY and CDR2 SYGVKD. With 5 bases removed from V and 6 bases from J, the gap between germline ends came to 26 bases. Specimen: peripheral blood, collected from a patient treated with radiotherapy plus ipilimumab. The chain has TRBV10-3 and TRBJ2-7, with D possibly TRBD2 on 6 matching bases. The source is a human donor with non-small cell lung cancer who had a partial response to radiotherapy plus ipilimumab. The chain's CDR3 is CAISQTGDTEWDREQYF. In DNA form, the CDR3 reads TGTGCCATCAGTCAGACGGGAGACACAGAATGGGATCGCGAGCAGTACTTC.